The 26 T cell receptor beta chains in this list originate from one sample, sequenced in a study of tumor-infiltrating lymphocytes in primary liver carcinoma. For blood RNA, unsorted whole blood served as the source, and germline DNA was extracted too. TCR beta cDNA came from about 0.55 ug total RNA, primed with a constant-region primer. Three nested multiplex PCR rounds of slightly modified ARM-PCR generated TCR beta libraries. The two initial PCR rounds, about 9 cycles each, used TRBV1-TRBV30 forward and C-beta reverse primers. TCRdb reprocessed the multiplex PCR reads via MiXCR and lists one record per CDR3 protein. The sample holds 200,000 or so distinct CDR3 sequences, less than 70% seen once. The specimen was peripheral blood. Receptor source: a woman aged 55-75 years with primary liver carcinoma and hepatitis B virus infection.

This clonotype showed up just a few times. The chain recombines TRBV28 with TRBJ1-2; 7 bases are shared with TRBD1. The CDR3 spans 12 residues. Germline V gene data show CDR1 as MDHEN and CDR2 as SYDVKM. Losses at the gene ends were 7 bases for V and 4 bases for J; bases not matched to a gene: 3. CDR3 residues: CASTGTAYGYTF. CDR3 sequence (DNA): TGTGCCAGCACTGGGACAGCCTATGGCTACACCTTC.

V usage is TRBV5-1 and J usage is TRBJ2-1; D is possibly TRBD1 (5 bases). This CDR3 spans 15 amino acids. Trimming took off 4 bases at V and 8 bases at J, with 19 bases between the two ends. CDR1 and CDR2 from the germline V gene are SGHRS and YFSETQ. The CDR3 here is CASSPRQSGRDEQFF. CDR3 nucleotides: TGCGCCAGCAGCCCTAGACAGTCTGGTAGGGATGAGCAGTTCTTC. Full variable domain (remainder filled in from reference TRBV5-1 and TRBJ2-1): KAGVTQTPRYLIKTRGQQVTLSCSPISGHRSVSWYQQTPGQGLQFLFEYFSETQRNKGNFPGRFSGRQFSNSRSEMNVSTLELGDSALYLCASSPRQSGRDEQFFGPGTRLTVL.

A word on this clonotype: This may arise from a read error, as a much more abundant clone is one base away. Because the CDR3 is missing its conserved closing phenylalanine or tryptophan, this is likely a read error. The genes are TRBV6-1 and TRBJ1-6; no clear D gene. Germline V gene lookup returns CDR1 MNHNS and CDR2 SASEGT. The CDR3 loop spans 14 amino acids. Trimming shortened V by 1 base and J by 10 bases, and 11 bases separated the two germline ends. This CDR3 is CASSEVVDGSPLHI. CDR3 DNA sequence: TGTGCCAGCAGTGAAGTGGTCGATGGGTCACCCCTCCACATT.

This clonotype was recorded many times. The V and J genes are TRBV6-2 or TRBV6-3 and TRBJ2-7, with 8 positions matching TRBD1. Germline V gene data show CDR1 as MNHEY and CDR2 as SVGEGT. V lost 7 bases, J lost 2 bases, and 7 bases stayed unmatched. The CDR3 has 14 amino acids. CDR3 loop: CASIKDRAAYEQYF. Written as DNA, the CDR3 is TGTGCCAGCATTAAGGACAGGGCGGCCTACGAGCAGTACTTC.

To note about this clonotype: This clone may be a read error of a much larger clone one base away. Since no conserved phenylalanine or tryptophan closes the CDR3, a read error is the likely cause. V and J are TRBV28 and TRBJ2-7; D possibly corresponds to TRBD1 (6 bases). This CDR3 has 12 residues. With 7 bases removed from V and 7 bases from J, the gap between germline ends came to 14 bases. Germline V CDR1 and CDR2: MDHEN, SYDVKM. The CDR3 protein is CASTQSGVEQYL. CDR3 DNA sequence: TGTGCCAGCACTCAATCAGGGGTGGAGCAGTACTTA.

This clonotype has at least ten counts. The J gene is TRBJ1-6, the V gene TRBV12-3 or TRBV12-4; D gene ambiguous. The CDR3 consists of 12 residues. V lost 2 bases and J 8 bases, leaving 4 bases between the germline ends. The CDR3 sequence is CASSLPYSPLHF. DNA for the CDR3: TGTGCCAGCAGTTTACCGTATTCACCCCTCCACTTT.

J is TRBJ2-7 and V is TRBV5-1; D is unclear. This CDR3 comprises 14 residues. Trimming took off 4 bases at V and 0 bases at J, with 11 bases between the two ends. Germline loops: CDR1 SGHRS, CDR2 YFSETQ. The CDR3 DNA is TGCGCCAGCAGCCTAGTAAGCAGCTCCTACGAGCAGTACTTC. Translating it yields CASSLVSSSYEQYF.

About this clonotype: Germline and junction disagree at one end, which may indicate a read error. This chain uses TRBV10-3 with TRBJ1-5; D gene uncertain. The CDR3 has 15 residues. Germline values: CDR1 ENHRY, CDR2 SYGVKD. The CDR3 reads CATSLKWVGSQPQHF. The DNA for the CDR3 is TGTGCCACCTCCCTTAAGTGGGTAGGCAGTCAGCCTCAGCATTTT.

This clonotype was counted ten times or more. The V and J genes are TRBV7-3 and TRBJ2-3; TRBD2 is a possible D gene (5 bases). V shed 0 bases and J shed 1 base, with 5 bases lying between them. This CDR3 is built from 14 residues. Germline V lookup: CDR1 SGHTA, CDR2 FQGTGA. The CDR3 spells CASSLTAGTDTQYF. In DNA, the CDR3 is TGTGCCAGCAGCTTAACAGCGGGCACAGATACGCAGTATTTT.

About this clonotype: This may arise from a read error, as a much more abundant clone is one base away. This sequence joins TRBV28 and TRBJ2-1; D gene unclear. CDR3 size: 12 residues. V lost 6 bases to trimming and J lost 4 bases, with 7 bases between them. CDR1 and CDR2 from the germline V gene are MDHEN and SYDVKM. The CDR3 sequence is CASRRGYNEQFF. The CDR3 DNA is TGTGCCAGCAGGAGAGGTTACAATGAGCAGTTCTTC.

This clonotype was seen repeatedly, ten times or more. This CDR3 reads CASSLGQNSEQFF. For the CDR3, the DNA is TGTGCCAGCAGCTTAGGGCAGAACAGTGAGCAGTTCTTC. V usage is TRBV11-2 and J usage is TRBJ2-1, with D unresolved. Trimming removed 1 base from V and 9 bases from J, with 10 bases in between. The CDR3 runs to 13 residues. Germline loops: CDR1 SGHAT, CDR2 FQNNGV.

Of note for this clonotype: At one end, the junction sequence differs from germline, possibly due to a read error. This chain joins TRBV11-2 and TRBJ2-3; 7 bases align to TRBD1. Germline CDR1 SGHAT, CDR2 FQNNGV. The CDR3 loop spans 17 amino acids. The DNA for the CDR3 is TGTGCCGGCAGCTCAGGGGGATTAACGTACACGTCAGATACGCAGTATTTT. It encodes CAGSSGGLTYTSDTQYF.

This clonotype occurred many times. The CDR3 nucleotides read TGTGCCAGCAGTTACTCAAAGCTAGCGGCGAGCTCCTACGAGCAGTACTTC. It is translated as CASSYSKLAASSYEQYF. The V and J genes are TRBV6-5 and TRBJ2-7, with 7 bases aligning to TRBD2. V shed 0 bases and J 0 bases; nucleotides not matched to a gene: 8. CDR1 MNHEY and CDR2 SVGAGI come from the germline V gene. CDR3 size: 17 residues.

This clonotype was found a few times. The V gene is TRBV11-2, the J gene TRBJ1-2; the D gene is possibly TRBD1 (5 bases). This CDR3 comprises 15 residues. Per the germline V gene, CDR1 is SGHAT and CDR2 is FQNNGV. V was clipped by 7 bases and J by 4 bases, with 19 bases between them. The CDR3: CASTRKSGGFYGYTF. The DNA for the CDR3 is TGTGCCAGCACCCGCAAATCGGGGGGGTTCTATGGCTACACCTTC.

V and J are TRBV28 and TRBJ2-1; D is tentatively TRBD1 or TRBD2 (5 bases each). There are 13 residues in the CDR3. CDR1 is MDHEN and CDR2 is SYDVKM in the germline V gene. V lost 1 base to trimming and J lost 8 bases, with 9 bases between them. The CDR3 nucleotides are TGTGCCAGCAGTTTATCGATGGGGGATGAGCAGTTCTTC. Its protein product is CASSLSMGDEQFF.

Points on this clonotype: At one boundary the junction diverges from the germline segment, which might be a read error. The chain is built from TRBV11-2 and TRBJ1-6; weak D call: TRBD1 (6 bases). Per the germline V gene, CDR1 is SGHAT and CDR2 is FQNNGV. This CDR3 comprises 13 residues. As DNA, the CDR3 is TGTGCCGGCAGTCTACGACAGGTTTCACCCCCCCACTTT. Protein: CAGSLRQVSPPHF.

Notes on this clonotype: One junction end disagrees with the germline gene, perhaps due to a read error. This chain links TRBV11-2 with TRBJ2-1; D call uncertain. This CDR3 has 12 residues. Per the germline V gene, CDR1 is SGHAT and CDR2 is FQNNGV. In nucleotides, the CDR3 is TGTGCCACCAGCTTCTGCTACAATGAGCAGTTCTTC. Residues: CATSFCYNEQFF.

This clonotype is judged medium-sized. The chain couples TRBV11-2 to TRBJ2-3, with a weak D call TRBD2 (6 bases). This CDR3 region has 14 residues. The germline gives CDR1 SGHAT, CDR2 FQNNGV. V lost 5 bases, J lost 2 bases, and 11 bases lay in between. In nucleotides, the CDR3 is TGTGCCAGCAGCACCGGACTACCCACAGATACGCAGTATTTT. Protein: CASSTGLPTDTQYF. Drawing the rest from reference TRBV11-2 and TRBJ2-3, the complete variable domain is EAGVAQSPRYKIIEKRQSVAFWCNPISGHATLYWYQQILGQGPKLLIQFQNNGVVDDSQLPKDRFSAERLKGVDSTLKIQPAKLEDSAVYLCASSTGLPTDTQYFGPGTRLTVL.

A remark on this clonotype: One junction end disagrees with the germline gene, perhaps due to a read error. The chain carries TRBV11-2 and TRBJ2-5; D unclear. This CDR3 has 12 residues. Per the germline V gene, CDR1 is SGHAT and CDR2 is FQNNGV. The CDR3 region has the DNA TGTGCCAGTAGCTTAGTCGCAGAGATCCAGTACTTC. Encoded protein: CASSLVAEIQYF.

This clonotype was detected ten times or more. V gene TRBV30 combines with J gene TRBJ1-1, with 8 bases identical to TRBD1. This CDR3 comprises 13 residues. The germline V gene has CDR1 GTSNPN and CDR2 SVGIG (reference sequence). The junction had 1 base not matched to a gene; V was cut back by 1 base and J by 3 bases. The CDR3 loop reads CAWSAQGDTEAFF. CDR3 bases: TGTGCCTGGAGTGCACAGGGGGACACTGAAGCTTTCTTT.

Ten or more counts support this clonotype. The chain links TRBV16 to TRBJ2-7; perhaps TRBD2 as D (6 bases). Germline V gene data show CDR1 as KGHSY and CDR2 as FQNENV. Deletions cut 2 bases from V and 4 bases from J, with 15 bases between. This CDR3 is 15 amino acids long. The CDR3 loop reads CASSQPPAGVYEQYF. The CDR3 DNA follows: TGTGCCAGCAGCCAACCCCCAGCGGGCGTTTACGAGCAGTACTTC.

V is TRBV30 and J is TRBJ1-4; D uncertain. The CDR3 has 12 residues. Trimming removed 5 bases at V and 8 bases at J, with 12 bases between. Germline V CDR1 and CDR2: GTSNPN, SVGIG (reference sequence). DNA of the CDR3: TGTGCCTGGGAGTCACACCGAGAAAAACTGTTTTTT. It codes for CAWESHREKLFF. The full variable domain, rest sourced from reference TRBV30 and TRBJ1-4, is SQTIHQWPATLVQPVGSPLSLECTVEGTSNPNLYWYRQAAGRGLQLLFYSVGIGQISSEVPQNLSASRPQDRQFILSSKKLLLSDSGFYLCAWESHREKLFFGSGTQLSVL.

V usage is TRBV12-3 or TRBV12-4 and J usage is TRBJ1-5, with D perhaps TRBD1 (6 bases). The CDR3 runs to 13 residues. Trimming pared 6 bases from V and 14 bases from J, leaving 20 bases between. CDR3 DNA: TGTGCCAGCAGCCAAGGACAGAATCAGCCTGAGCATTTT. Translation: CASSQGQNQPEHF.

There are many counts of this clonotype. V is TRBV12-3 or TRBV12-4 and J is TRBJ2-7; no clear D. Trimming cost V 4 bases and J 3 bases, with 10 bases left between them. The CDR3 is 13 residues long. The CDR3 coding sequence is TGTGCCAGCAGTTCGCCGATCGACTACGAGCAGTACTTC. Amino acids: CASSSPIDYEQYF.

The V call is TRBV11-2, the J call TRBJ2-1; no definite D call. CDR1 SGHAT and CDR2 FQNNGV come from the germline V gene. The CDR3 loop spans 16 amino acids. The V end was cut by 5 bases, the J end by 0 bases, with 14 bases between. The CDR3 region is CASSPLRRSSYNEQFF. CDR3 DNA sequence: TGTGCCAGCAGCCCGCTTCGGCGGAGCTCCTACAATGAGCAGTTCTTC.

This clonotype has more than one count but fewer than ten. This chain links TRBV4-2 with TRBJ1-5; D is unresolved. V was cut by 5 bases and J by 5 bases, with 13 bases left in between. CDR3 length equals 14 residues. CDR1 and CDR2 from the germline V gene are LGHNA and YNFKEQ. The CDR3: CASSTRAGDQPQHF. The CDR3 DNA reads TGTGCCAGCAGCACTCGGGCCGGGGATCAGCCCCAGCATTTT.